The present TCR beta chain was sequenced within a study of blood T cell repertoires in COVID-19. Study context: The analysed material was cDNA or gDNA that came from T cells, B-cell-depleted T cells, or PBMCs.

Per the authors' pipeline: Counts of nucleated cells, estimated from reference gene primer amplification, were obtained. Only in-frame clones appear in the TCRdb table, and some are missing; sequencing was by immunoSEQ multiplex PCR. The D gene and trimming were derived from the DNA, and the V and J assignments and clone size from that table. The sample shows about 180,000 clones, around 83% of them seen only once. Individuals drawn from 20 to 25 US areas were about 18 to 95 years old. Clinical history reported by participants formed the basis on which cohorts were assigned. The V gene's germline CDR1 is MNHEY and CDR2 SVGAGI. The V end was cut by 6 bases, the J end by 3 bases, with 9 bases between. The CDR3 runs to 13 residues.

The V gene is TRBV6-5, the J gene TRBJ1-5; D ambiguous. Material: PBMCs or T cells enriched from blood (not recorded which). This clonotype was sampled from a man in his forties or fifties who had recovered from COVID-19. DNA for the CDR3: TGTGCCAGCAGAGACAACCTCAATCAGCCCCAGCATTTT. It specifies CASRDNLNQPQHF.